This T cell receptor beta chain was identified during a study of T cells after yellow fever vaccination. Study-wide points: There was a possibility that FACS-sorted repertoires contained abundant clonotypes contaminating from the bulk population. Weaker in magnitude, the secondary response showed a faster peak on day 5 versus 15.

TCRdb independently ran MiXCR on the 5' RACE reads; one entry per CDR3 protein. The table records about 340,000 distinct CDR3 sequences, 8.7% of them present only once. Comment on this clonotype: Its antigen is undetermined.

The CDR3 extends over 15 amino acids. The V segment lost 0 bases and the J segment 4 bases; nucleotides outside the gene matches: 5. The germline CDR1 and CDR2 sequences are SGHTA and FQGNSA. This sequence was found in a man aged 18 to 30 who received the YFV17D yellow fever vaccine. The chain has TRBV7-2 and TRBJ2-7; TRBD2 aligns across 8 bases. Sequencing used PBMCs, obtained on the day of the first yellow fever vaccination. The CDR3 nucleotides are TGTGCCAGCAGCTTAGCGCGACTAGCGAGTTACGAGCAGTACTTC. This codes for CASSLARLASYEQYF. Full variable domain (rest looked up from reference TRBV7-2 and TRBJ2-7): GAGVSQSPSNKVTEKGKDVELRCDPISGHTALYWYRQSLGQGLEFLIYFQGNSAPDKSGLPSDRFSAERTGGSVSTLTIQRTQQEDSAVYLCASSLARLASYEQYFGPGTRLTVT.